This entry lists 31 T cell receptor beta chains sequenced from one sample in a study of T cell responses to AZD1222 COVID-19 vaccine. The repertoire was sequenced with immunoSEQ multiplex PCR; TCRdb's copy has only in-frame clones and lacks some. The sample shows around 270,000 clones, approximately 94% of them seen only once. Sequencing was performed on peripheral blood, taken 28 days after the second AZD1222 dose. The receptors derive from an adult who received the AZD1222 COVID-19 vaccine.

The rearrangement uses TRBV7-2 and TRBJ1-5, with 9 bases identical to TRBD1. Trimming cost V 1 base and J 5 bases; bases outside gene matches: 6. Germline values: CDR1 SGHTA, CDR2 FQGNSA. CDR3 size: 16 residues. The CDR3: CASSLVGTGLYQPQHF. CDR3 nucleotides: TGTGCCAGCAGCTTAGTGGGGACAGGGTTGTATCAGCCCCAGCATTTT.

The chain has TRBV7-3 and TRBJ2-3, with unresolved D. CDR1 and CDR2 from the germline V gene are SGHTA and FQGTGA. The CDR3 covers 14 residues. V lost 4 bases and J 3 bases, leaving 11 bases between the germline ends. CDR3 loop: CASSSLERTDTQYF. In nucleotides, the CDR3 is TGTGCCAGCAGCTCTCTAGAGCGTACAGATACGCAGTATTTT.

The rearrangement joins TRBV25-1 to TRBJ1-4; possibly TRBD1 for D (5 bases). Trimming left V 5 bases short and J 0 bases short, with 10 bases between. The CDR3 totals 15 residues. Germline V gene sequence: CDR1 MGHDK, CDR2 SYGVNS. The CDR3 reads CASSRPGPTNEKLFF. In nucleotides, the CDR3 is TGTGCCAGCAGTAGACCGGGACCAACTAATGAAAAACTGTTTTTT.

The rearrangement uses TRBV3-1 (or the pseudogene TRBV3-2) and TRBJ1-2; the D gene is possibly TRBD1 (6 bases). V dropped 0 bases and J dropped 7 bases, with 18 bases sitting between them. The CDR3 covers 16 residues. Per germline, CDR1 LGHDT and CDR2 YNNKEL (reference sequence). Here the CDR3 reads CASSQEGLFRGGGYTF. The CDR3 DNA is TGTGCCAGCAGCCAAGAGGGGCTATTCAGGGGCGGTGGCTACACCTTC.

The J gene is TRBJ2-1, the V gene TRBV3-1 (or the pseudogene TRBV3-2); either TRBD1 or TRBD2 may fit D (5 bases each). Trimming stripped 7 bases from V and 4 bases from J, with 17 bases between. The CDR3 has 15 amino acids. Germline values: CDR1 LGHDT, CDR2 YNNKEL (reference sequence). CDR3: CASTGRGLGYNEQFF. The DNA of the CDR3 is TGTGCCAGCACAGGACGGGGCCTGGGTTACAATGAGCAGTTCTTC.

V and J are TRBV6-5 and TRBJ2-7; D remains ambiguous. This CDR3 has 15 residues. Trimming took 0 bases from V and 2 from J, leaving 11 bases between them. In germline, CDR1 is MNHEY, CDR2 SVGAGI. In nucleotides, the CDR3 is TGTGCCAGCAGTTACTCGCAGGCGGTAACCTACGAGCAGTACTTC. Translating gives CASSYSQAVTYEQYF.

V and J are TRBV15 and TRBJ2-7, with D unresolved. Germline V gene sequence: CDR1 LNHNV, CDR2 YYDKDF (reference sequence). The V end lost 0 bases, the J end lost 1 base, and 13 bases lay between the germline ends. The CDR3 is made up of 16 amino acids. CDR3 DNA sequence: TGTGCCACCAGCAGAGACCTCCTAGGAGTTTCCTACGAGCAGTACTTC. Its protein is CATSRDLLGVSYEQYF.

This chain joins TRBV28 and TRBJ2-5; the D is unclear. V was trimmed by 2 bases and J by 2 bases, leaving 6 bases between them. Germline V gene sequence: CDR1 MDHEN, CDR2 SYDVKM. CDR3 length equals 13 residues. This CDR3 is CASSLGQQETQYF. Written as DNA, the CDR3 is TGTGCCAGCAGTTTAGGGCAGCAAGAGACCCAGTACTTC.

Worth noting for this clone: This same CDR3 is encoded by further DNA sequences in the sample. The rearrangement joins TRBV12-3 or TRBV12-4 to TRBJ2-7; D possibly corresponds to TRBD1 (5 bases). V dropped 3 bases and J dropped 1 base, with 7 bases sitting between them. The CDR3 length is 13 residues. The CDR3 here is CASSLGPSYEQYF. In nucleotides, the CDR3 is TGTGCCAGCAGTTTGGGGCCTTCCTACGAGCAGTACTTC.

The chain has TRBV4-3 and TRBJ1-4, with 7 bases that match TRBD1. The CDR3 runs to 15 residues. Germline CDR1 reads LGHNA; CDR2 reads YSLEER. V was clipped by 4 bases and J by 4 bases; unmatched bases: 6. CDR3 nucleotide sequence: TGCGCCAGCAGCCCCGGGACAGCGTTTAATGAAAAACTGTTTTTT. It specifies CASSPGTAFNEKLFF.

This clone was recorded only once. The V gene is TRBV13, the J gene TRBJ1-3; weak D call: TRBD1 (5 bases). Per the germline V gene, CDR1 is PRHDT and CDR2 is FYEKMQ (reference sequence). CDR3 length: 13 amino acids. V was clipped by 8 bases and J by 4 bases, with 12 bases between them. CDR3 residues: CASGAASGNTIYF. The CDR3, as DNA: TGTGCCAGCGGGGCGGCGTCCGGAAACACCATATATTTT.

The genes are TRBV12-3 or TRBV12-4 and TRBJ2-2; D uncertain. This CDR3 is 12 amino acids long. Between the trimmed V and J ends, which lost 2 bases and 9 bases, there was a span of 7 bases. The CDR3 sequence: CASSLWAWELFF. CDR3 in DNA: TGTGCCAGCAGTTTATGGGCTTGGGAGCTGTTTTTT.

The CDR3 is CATSNGGRGYGYTF. The CDR3 DNA reads as TGTGCCACCAGTAACGGGGGGCGCGGCTATGGCTACACCTTC. This rearrangement joins TRBV24-1 to TRBJ1-2; a possible D gene is TRBD1 (6 bases). This CDR3 has 14 residues. The V and J ends lost 6 bases and 4 bases respectively, with 14 bases between them. Germline assignment: CDR1 KGHDR and CDR2 SFDVKD.

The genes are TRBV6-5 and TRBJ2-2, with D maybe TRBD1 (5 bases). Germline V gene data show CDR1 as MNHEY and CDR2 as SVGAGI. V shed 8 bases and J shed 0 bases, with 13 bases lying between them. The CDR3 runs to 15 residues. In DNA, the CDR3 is TGTGCCAGCGCTGCTAGGGGCTCGAACACCGGGGAGCTGTTTTTT. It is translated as CASAARGSNTGELFF.

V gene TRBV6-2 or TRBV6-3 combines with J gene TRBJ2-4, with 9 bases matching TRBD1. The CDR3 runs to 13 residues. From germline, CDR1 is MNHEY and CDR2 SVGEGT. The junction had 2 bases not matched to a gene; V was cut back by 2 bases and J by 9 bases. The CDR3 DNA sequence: TGTGCCAGCAGTTACCAGGACAGGGGCATTCAGTACTTC. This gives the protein CASSYQDRGIQYF.

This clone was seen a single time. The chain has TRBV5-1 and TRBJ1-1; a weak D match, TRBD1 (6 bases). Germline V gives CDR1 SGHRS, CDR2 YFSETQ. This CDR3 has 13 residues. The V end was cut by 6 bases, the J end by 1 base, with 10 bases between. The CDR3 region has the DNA TGCGCCAGCAAGGACAGACAGAACACTGAAGCTTTCTTT. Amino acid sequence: CASKDRQNTEAFF.

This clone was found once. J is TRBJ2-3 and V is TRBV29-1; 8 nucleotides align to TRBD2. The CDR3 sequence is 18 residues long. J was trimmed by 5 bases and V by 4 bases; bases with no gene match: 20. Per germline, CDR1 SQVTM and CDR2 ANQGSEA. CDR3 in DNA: TGCAGCGTTGCCCGTGGCCAAACCTCGGGAGGGAGGAGAGATACGCAGTATTTT. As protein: CSVARGQTSGGRRDTQYF.

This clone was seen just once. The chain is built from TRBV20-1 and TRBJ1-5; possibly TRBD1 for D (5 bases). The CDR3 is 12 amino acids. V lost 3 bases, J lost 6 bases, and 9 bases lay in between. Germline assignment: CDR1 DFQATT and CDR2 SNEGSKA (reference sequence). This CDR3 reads CSASPQGQPQHF. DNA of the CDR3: TGCAGTGCTAGTCCCCAGGGTCAGCCCCAGCATTTT.

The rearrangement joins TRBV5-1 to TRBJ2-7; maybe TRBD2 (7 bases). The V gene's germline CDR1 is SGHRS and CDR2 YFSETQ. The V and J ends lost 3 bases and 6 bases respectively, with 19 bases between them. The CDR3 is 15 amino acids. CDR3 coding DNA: TGCGCCAGCAGCTACAGGATCGGGGGGCCCGGCGAGCAGTACTTC. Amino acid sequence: CASSYRIGGPGEQYF.

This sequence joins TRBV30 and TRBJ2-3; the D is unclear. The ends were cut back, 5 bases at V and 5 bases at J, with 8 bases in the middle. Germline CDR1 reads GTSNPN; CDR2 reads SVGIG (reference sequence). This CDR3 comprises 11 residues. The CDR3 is CAWGVGDTQYF. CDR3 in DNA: TGTGCCTGGGGGGTGGGAGATACGCAGTATTTT.

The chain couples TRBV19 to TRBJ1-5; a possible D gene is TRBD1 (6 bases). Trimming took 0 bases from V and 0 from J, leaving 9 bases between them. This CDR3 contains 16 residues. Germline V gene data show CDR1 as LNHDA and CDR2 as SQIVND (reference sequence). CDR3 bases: TGTGCCAGTAGTATAGACAGGGGACATAGCAATCAGCCCCAGCATTTT. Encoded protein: CASSIDRGHSNQPQHF.

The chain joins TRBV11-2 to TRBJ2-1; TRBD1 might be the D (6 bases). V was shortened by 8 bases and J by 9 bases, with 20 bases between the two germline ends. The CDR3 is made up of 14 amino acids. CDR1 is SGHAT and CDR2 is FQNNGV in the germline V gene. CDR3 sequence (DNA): TGTGCCAGCGGACGAATCAGGGGTCGGAGTGAGCAGTTCTTC. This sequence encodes CASGRIRGRSEQFF.

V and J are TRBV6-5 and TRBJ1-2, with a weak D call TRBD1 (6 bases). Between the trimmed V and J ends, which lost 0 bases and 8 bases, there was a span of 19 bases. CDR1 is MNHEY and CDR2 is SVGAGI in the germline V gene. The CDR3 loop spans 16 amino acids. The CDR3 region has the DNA TGTGCCAGCAGTTACTCGACCGGGTTCGGAGGGGGAGGCTACACCTTC. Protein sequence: CASSYSTGFGGGGYTF.

Written as DNA, the CDR3 is TGTGCCAGCAGCTTCACGGGAAGGAACGAGCAGTACTTC. Its translation: CASSFTGRNEQYF. V gene TRBV5-6 combines with J gene TRBJ2-7; perhaps TRBD2 as D (5 bases). Looked up from germline, CDR1 is SGHDT and CDR2 is YYEEEE. The V and J ends lost 2 bases and 5 bases respectively, with 11 bases between them. The CDR3 totals 13 residues. Variable domain in full (rest from reference TRBV5-6 and TRBJ2-7): DAGVTQSPTHLIKTRGQQVTLRCSPKSGHDTVSWYQQALGQGPQFIFQYYEEEERQRGNFPDRFSGHQFPNYSSELNVNALLLGDSALYLCASSFTGRNEQYFGPGTRLTVT.

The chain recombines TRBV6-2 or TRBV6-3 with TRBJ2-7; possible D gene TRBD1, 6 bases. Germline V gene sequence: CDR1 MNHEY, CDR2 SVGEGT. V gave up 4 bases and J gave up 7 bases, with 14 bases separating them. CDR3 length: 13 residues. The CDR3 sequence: CASSLNRAGEQYF. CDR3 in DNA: TGTGCCAGCAGTTTAAACAGGGCTGGAGAGCAGTACTTC.

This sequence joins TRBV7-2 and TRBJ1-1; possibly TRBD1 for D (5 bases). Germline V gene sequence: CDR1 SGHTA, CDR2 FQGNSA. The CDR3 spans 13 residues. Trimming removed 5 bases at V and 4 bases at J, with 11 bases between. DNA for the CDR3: TGTGCCAGCAGCGAGGGACGGACCACTGAAGCTTTCTTT. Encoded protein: CASSEGRTTEAFF.

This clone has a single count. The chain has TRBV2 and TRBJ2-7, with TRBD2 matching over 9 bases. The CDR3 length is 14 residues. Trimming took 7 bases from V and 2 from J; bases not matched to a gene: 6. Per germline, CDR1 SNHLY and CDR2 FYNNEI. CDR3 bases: TGTGCCAGCAATGAGAGCGGGGGGACCTACGAGCAGTACTTC. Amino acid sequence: CASNESGGTYEQYF.

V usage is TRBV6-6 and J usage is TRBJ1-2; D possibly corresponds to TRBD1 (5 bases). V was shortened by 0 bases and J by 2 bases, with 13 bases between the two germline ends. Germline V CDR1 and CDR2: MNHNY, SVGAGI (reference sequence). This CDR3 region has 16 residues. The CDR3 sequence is CASSYSNPRGNYGYTF. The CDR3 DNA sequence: TGTGCCAGCAGTTACTCGAACCCACGGGGGAACTATGGCTACACCTTC.

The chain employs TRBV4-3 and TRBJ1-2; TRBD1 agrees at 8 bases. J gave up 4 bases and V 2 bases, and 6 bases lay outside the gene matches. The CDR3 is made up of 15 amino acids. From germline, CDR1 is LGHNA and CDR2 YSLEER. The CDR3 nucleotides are TGCGCCAGCAGCCAAAAACAGGGGGGCATCTATGGCTACACCTTC. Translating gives CASSQKQGGIYGYTF.

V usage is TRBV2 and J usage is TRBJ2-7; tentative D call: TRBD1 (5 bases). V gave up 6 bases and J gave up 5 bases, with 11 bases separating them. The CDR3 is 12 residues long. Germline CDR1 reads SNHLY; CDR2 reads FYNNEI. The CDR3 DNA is TGTGCCAGCAGCTACAGGATCCACGAGCAGTACTTC. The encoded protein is CASSYRIHEQYF.

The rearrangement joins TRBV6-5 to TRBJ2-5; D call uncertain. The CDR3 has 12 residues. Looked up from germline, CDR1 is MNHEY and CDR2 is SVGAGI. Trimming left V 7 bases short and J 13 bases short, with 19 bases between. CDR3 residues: CASTPTNLPLYF. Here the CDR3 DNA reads TGTGCCAGCACCCCGACCAACCTCCCCCTGTACTTC.